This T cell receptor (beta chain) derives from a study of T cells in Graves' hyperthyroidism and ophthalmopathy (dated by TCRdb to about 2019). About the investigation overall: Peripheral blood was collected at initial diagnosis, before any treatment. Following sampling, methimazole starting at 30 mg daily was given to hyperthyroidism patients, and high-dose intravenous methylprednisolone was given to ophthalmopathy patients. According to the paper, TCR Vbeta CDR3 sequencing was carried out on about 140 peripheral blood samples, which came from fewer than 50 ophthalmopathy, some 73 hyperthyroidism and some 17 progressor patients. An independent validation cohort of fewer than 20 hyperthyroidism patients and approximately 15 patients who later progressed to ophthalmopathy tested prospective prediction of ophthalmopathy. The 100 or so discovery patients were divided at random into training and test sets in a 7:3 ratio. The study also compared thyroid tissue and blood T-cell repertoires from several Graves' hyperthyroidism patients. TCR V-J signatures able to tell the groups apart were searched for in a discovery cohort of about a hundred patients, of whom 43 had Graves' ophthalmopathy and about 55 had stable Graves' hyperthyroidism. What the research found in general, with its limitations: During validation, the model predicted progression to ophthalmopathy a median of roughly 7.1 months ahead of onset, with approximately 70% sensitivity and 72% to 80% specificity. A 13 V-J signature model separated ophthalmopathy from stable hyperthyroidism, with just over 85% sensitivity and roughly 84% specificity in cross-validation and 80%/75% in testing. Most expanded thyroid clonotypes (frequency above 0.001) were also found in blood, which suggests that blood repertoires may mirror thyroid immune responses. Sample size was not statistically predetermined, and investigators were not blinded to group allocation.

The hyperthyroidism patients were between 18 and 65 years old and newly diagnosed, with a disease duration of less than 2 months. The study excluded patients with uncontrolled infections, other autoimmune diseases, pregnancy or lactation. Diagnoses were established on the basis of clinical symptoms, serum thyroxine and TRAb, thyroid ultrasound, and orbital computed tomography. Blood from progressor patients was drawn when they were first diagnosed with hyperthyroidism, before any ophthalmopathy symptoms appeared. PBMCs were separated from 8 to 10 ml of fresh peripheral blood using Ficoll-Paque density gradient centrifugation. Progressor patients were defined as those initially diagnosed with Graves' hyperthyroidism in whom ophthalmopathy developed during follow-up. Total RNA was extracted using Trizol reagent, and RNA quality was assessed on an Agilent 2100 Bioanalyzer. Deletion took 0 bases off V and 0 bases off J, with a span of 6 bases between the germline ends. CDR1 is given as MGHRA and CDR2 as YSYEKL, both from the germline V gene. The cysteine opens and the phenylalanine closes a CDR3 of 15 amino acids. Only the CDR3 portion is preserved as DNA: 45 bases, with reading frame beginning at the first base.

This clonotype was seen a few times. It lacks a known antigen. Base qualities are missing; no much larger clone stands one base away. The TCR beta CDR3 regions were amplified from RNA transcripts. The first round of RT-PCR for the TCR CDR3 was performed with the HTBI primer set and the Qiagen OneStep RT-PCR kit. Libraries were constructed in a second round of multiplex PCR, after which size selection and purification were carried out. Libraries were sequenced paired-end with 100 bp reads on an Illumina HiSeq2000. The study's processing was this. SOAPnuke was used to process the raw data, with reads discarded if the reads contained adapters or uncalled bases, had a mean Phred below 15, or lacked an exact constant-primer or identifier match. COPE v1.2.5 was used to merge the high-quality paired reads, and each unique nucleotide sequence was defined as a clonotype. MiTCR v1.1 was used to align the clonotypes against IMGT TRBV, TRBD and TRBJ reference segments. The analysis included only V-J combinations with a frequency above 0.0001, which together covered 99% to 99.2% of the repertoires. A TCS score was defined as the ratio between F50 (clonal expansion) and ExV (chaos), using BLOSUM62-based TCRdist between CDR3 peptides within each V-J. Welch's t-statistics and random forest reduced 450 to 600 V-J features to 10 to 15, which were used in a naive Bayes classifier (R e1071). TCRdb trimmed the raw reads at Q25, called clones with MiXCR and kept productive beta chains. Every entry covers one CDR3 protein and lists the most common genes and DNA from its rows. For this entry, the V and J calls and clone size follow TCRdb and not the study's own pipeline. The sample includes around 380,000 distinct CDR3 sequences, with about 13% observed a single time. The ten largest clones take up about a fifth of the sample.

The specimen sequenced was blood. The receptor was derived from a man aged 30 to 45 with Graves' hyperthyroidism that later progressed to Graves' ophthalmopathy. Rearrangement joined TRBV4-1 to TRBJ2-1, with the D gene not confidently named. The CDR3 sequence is CASSQDSSSYNEQFF. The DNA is TGCGCCAGCAGCCAAGATTCGAGCTCCTACAATGAGCAGTTCTTC.